This T cell receptor (beta chain) was retrieved from a study of a mutant IDH1 vaccine in newly diagnosed glioma. At the level of the study: The initiation of vaccination occurred 4-6 weeks after radiotherapy alone, or with temozolomide cycles. Treated individuals were 62.5% male and roughly 40% female, averaging about 41 years of age.

Comment on this clone: Its antigen is as yet unknown.

Trimming at V came to 4 bases and at J to 5 bases, leaving 5 bases not matched to a gene. The CDR3 runs 14 residues. Germline CDR1 reads SGHRS; CDR2 reads YFSETQ. Here immunoSEQ multiplex PCR was the method, and the copy in TCRdb shows in-frame clones only, minus some. This table holds around 54,000 clones, less than 90% found once. The time point is: week 35, safety follow-up. What each vaccine dose contained was 300 ug of mutant IDH1 20-mer peptide, accompanied by topical imiquimod. This TCR was sampled from a man aged 40-49 years with glioma. Here the sequenced sample was PBMCs, taken from a glioma patient whose treatment included an IDH1 peptide vaccine. The chain employs TRBV5-1 and TRBJ2-1, with 8 nucleotides matching TRBD2. CDR3 residues: CASSEVAGNNEQFF. The CDR3 DNA is TGCGCCAGCAGCGAGGTAGCGGGGAACAATGAGCAGTTCTTC. The full variable domain, completed using reference TRBV5-1 and TRBJ2-1, is KAGVTQTPRYLIKTRGQQVTLSCSPISGHRSVSWYQQTPGQGLQFLFEYFSETQRNKGNFPGRFSGRQFSNSRSEMNVSTLELGDSALYLCASSEVAGNNEQFFGPGTRLTVL.